This TCR beta chain was profiled in a study of regulatory T cells in long-lasting Graves disease. CDR1 and CDR2 from the germline V gene are DFQATT and SNEGSKA (reference sequence). The CDR3 is made up of 16 amino acids. The V end lost 3 bases, the J end lost 0 bases, and 17 bases lay between the germline ends. Libraries of TCR beta came from iRepertoire HTBI primers plus Arm-PCR of CDR3 regions. TCRdb reprocessed the multiplex PCR reads with MiXCR, giving one entry per CDR3 protein. Of over 650,000 distinct CDR3 sequences listed, around 30% are singletons. The time point: persistent/refractory GD, antithyroid drugs over 5 years with positive TRAb. Making the TCR library involved RNA that had been extracted from PBMCs.

Material: peripheral blood mononuclear cells (PBMCs), obtained when the disease was refractory, from a patient treated with antithyroid drugs. The V call is TRBV20-1, the J call TRBJ1-2; D possibly corresponds to TRBD1 (5 bases). The clonotype originates from a female donor with Graves disease. CDR3 nucleotides: TGCAGTGCTAGCAACTCTCGGGACCCAGCTAACTATGGCTACACCTTC. Protein: CSASNSRDPANYGYTF.